This T cell receptor (beta chain) was sequenced in a study of patients and donors after allogeneic stem cell transplantation. TCRdb reprocessed the RT-PCR reads with MiXCR, giving one entry per CDR3 protein. The repertoire holds roughly 940,000 distinct CDR3 sequences, with roughly 18% as singletons. This clonotype turned up a few times. CDR1 is SGHRS, CDR2 YFSETQ, per germline. The V end lost 0 bases, the J end lost 5 bases, and 8 bases lay between the germline ends. CDR3 length equals 13 residues. The specimen sequenced was blood, either unsorted or a sorted T cell fraction (not recorded which). The sequence derives from a human donor who was either an allogeneic HSCT recipient or a stem cell or donor lymphocyte infusion donor (not recorded which). It is not recorded whose cells these are; they may come from a transplant donor. This sequence joins TRBV5-1 and TRBJ2-5; D is perhaps TRBD1 (5 bases). CDR3 residues: CASSLEGPETQYF. CDR3 nucleotides: TGCGCCAGCAGCTTGGAGGGGCCGGAGACCCAGTACTTC. The full variable domain, completed using reference TRBV5-1 and TRBJ2-5, is KAGVTQTPRYLIKTRGQQVTLSCSPISGHRSVSWYQQTPGQGLQFLFEYFSETQRNKGNFPGRFSGRQFSNSRSEMNVSTLELGDSALYLCASSLEGPETQYFGPGTRLLVL.